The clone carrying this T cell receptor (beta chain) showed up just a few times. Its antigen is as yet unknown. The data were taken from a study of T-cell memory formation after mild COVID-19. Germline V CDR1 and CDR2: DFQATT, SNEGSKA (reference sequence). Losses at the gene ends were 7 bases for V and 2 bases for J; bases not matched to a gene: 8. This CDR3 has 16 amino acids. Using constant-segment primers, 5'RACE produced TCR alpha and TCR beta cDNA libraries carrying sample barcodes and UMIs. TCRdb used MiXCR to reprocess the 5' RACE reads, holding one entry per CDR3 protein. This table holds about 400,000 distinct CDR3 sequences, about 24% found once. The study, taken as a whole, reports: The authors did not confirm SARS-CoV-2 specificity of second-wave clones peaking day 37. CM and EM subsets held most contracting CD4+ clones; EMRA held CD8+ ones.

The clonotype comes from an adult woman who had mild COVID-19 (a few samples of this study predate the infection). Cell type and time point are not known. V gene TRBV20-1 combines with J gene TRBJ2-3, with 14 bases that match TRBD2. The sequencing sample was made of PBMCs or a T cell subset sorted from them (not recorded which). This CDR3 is CSVRLGLAGDTDTQYF. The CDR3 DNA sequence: TGCAGTGTTCGATTGGGACTAGCGGGGGACACAGATACGCAGTATTTT.